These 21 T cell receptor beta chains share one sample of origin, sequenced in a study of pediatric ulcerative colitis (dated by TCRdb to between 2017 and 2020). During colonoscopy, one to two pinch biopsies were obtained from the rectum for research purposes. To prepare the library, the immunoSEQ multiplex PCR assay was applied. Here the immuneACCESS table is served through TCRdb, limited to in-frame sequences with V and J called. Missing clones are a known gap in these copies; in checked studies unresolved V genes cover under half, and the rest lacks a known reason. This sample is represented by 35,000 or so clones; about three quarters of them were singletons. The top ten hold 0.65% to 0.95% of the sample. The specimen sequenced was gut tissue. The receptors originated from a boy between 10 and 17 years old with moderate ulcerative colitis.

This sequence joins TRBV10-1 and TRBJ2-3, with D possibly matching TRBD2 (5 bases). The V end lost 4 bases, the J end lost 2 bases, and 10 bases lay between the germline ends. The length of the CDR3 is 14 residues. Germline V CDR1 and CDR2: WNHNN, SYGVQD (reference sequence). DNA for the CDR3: TGCGCCAGCAGTGCTGGACTTATCACAGATACGCAGTATTTT. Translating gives CASSAGLITDTQYF.

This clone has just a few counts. In DNA form, the CDR3 reads TGCGCCAGCAGCCACCGCCGGGGGGGCGACTATGGCTACACCTTC. Amino acids: CASSHRRGGDYGYTF. The chain carries TRBV4-1 and TRBJ1-2; maybe TRBD1 (6 bases). Germline CDR1 is MGHRA and CDR2 is YSYEKL. The germline V and J ends were trimmed by 3 bases and 3 bases, with 14 bases remaining between them. The CDR3 totals 15 residues.

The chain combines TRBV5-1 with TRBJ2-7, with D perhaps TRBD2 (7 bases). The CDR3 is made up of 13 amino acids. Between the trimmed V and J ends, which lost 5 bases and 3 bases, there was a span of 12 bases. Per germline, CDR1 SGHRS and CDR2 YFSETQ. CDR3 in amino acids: CASRGGDHYEQYF. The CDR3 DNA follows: TGCGCCAGCAGAGGGGGGGATCACTACGAGCAGTACTTC.

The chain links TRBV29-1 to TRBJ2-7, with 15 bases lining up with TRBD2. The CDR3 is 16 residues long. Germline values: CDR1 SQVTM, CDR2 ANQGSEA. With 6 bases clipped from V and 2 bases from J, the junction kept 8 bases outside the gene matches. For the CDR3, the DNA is TGCAGCGTCGACGGACTAGCGGGAGGGAGGACCTACGAGCAGTACTTC. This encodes CSVDGLAGGRTYEQYF.

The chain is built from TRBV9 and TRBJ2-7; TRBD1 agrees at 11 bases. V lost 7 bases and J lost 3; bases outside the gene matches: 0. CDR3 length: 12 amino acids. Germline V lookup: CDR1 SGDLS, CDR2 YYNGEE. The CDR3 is CASGTGGYEQYF. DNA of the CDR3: TGTGCCAGCGGGACAGGGGGCTACGAGCAGTACTTC.

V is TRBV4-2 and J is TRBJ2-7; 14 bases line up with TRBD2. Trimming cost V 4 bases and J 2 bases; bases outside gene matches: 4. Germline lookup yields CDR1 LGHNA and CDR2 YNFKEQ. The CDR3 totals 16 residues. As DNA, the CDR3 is TGTGCCAGCAGCCCAGCGGGACTAGCGGGAGCCTACGAGCAGTACTTC. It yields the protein CASSPAGLAGAYEQYF.

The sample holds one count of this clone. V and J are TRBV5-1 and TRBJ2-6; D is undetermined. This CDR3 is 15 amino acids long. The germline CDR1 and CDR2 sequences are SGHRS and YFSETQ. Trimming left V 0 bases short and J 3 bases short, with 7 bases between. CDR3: CASSLASYGANVLTF. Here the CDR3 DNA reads TGCGCCAGCAGCTTGGCTAGTTATGGGGCCAACGTCCTGACTTTC. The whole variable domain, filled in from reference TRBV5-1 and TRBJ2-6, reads KAGVTQTPRYLIKTRGQQVTLSCSPISGHRSVSWYQQTPGQGLQFLFEYFSETQRNKGNFPGRFSGRQFSNSRSEMNVSTLELGDSALYLCASSLASYGANVLTFGAGSRLTVL.

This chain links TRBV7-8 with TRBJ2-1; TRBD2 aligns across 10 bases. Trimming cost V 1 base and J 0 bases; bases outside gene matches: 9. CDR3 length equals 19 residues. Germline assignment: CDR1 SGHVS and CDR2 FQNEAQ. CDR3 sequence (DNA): TGTGCCAGCAGCTTAGTAGTAGCGGGGGGCTTAAGCTCCTACAATGAGCAGTTCTTC. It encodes CASSLVVAGGLSSYNEQFF.

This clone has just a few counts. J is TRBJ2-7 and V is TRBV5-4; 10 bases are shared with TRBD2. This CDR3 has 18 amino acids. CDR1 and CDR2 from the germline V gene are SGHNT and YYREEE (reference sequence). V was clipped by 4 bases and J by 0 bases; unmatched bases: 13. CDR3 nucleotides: TGTGCCAGCAGCCCGGGGTCTAGCGGGGGACCGATCTCCTACGAGCAGTACTTC. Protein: CASSPGSSGGPISYEQYF.

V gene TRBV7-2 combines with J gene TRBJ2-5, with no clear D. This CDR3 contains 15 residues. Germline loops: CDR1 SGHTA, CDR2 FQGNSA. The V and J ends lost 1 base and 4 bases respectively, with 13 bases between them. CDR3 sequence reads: CASSLVLIRAETQYF. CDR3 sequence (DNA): TGTGCCAGCAGCTTAGTTCTTATACGGGCAGAGACCCAGTACTTC.

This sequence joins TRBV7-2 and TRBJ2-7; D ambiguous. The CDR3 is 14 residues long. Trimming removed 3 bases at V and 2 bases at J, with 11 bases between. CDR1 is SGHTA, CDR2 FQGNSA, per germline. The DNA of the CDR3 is TGTGCCAGCAGCTTTGTTACAGACCCCTACGAGCAGTACTTC. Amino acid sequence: CASSFVTDPYEQYF.

CDR3 sequence (DNA): TGTGCCAGCAGGGGGACTAGCGGGAGGGCCAATGAGCAGTTCTTC. It is translated as CASRGTSGRANEQFF. The chain links TRBV27 to TRBJ2-1, with TRBD2 matching 16 bases. The germline V gene encodes CDR1 MNHEY and CDR2 SMNVEV (reference sequence). V was clipped by 6 bases and J by 6 bases; unmatched bases: 2. The CDR3 has 15 amino acids.

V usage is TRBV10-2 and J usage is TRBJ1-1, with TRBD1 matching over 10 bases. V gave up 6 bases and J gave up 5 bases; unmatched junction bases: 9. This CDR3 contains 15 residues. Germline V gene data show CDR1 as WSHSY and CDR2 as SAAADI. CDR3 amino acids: CASRPGQGHPTEAFF. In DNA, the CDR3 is TGCGCCAGCAGACCGGGACAGGGGCATCCTACTGAAGCTTTCTTT.

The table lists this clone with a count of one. CDR3: CASSTEFLAGRTDTQYF. The DNA of the CDR3 is TGTGCCAGCAGCACCGAATTTCTAGCGGGGCGCACAGATACGCAGTATTTT. V usage is TRBV7-2 and J usage is TRBJ2-3, with 9 nucleotides matching TRBD2. CDR3 size: 17 residues. The germline V gene has CDR1 SGHTA and CDR2 FQGNSA. After removal of 5 bases from V and 1 base from J, the junction contained 10 bases not matched to a gene.

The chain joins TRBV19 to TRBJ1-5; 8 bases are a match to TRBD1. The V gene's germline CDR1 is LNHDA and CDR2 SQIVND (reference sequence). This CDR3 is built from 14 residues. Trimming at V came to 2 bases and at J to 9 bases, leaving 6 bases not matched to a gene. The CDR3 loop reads CASSITGQGLPQHF. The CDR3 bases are TGTGCCAGTAGTATAACTGGACAGGGCCTGCCCCAGCATTTT.

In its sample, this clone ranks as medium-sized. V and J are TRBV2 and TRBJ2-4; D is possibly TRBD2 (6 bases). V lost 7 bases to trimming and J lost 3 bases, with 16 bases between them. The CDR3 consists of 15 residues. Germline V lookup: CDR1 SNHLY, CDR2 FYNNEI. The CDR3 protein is CASILGGQGKNIQYF. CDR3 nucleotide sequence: TGTGCCAGCATCCTGGGGGGTCAAGGCAAAAACATTCAGTACTTC.

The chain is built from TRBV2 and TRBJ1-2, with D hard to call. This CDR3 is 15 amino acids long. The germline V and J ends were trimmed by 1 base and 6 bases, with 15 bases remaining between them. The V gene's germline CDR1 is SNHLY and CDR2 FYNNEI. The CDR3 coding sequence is TGTGCCAGCAGTGAAGTTAGAGGGTGGAGAGATGGCTACACCTTC. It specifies CASSEVRGWRDGYTF. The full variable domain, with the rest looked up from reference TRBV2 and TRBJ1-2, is EPEVTQTPSHQVTQMGQEVILRCVPISNHLYFYWYRQILGQKVEFLVSFYNNEISEKSEIFDDQFSVERPDGSNFTLKIRSTKLEDSAMYFCASSEVRGWRDGYTFGSGTRLTVV.

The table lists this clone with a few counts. The CDR3 DNA sequence: TGTGCCAGCAGCACTCTAGCGGGGGGCGTGGAGACCCAGTACTTC. Protein sequence: CASSTLAGGVETQYF. This chain joins TRBV7-9 and TRBJ2-5; TRBD2 aligns across 11 bases. CDR3 size: 15 residues. J lost 5 bases, V lost 5 bases, and 7 bases had no gene match. Germline CDR1 and CDR2: SEHNR and FQNEAQ (reference sequence).

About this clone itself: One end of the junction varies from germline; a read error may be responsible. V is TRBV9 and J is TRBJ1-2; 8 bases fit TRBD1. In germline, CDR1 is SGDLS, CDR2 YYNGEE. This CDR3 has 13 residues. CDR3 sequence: CASSVEWDRSTNF. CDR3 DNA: TGTGCCAGCAGCGTAGAGTGGGACAGGAGCACCAACTTC.

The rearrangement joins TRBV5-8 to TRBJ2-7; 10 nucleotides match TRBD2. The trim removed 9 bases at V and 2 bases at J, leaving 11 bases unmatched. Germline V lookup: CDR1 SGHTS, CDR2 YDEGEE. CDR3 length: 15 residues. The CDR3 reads CAIRAGGTLPYEQYF. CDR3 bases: TGTGCCATCCGAGCGGGGGGGACGCTGCCCTACGAGCAGTACTTC.

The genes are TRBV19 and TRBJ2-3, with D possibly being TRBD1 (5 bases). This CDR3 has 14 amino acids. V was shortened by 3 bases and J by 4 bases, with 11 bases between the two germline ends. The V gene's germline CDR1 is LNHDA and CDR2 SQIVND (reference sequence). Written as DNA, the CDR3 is TGTGCCAGTAGTATTAGCCAGGGCTCAGATACGCAGTATTTT. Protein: CASSISQGSDTQYF.